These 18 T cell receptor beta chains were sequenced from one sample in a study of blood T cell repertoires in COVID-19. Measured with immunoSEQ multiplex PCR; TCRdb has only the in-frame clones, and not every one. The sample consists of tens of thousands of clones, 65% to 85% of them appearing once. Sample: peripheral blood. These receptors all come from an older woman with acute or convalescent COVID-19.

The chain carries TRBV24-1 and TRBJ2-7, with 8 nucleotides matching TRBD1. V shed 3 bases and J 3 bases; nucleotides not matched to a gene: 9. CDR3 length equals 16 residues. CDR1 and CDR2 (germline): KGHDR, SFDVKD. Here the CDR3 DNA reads TGTGCCACCAGTGATAGCTCCGGGACAGGAATCTACGAGCAGTACTTC. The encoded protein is CATSDSSGTGIYEQYF.

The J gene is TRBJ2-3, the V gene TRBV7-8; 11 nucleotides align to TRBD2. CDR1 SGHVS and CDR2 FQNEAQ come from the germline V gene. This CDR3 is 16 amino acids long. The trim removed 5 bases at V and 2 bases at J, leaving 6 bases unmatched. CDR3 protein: CASSLLAGGNTDTQYF. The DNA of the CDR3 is TGTGCCAGCAGCCTCCTAGCGGGGGGTAACACAGATACGCAGTATTTT. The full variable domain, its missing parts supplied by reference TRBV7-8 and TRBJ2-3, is GAGVSQSPRYKVAKRGQDVALRCDPISGHVSLFWYQQALGQGPEFLTYFQNEAQLDKSGLPSDRFFAERPEGSVSTLKIQRTQQEDSAVYLCASSLLAGGNTDTQYFGPGTRLTVL.

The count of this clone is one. The CDR3 DNA sequence: TGCGCCAGCAGCTTGGTGCCTAGCGGGGGCCAAGAGACCCAGTACTTC. It yields the protein CASSLVPSGGQETQYF. The chain links TRBV5-1 to TRBJ2-5; the match to TRBD2 covers 10 bases. Trimming cost V 0 bases and J 1 base; bases outside gene matches: 3. The CDR3 has 16 residues. Germline-derived CDR1 and CDR2 are SGHRS and YFSETQ.

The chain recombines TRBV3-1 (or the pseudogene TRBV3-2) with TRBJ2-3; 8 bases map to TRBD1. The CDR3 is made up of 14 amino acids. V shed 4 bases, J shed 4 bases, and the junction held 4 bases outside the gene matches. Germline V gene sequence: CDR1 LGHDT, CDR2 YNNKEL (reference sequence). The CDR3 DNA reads TGTGCCAGCAGCCGAGACAGGGGCTCAGATACGCAGTATTTT. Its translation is CASSRDRGSDTQYF.

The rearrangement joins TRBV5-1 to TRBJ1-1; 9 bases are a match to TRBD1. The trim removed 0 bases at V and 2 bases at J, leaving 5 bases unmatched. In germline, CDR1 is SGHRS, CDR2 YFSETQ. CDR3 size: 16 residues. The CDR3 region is CASSLAGTGFNTEAFF. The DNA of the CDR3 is TGCGCCAGCAGCTTGGCCGGGACAGGGTTTAACACTGAAGCTTTCTTT.

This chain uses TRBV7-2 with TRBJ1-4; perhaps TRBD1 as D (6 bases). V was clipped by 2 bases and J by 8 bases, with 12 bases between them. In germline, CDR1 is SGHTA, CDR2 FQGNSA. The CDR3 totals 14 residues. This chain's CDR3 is CASSLPGQWEKLFF. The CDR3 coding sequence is TGTGCCAGCAGCTTACCCGGACAGTGGGAAAAACTGTTTTTT.

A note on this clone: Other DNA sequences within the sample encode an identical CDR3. The CDR3, as DNA: TGCGCCAGCAGCTTGGCGCCAGAAAACACTGAAGCTTTCTTT. Protein sequence: CASSLAPENTEAFF. This sequence joins TRBV5-1 and TRBJ1-1; D call uncertain. The CDR3 is 14 amino acids. Germline lookup yields CDR1 SGHRS and CDR2 YFSETQ. The ends were cut back, 0 bases at V and 2 bases at J, with 8 bases in the middle.

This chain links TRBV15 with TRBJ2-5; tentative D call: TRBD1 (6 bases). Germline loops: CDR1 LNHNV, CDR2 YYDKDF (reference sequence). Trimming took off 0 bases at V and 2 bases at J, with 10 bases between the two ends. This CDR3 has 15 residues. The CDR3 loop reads CATSRDGQFQETQYF. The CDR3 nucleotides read TGTGCCACCAGCAGAGATGGACAGTTTCAAGAGACCCAGTACTTC.

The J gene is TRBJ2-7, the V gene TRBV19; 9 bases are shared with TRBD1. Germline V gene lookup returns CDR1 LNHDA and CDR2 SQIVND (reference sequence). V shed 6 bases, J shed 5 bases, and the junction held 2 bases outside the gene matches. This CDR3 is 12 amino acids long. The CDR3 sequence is CASRGDRDEQYF. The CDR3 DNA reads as TGTGCCAGTAGGGGGGACAGGGACGAGCAGTACTTC.

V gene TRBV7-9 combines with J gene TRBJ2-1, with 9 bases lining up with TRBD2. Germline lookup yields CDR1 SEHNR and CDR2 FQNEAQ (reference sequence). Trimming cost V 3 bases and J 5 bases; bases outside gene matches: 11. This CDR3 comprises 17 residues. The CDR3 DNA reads TGTGCCAGCAGCTTTCGTCTGGCGGGGGGGCAAAACAATGAGCAGTTCTTC. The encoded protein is CASSFRLAGGQNNEQFF.

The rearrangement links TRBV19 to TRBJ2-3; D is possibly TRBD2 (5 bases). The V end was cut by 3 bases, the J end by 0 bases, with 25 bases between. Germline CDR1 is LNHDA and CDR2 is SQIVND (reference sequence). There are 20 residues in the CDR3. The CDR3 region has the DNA TGTGCCAGTAGTATGGTGGGGTCTGGACTGGGCGCGGTGAGCACAGATACGCAGTATTTT. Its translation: CASSMVGSGLGAVSTDTQYF. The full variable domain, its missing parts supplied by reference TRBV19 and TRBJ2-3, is DGGITQSPKYLFRKEGQNVTLSCEQNLNHDAMYWYRQDPGQGLRLIYYSQIVNDFQKGDIAEGYSVSREKKESFPLTVTSAQKNPTAFYLCASSMVGSGLGAVSTDTQYFGPGTRLTVL.

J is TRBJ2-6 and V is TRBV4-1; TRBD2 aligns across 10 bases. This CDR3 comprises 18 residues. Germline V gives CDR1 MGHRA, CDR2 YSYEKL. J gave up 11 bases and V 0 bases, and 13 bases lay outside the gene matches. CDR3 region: CASSQEEVNSGGRYVLTF. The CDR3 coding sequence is TGCGCCAGCAGCCAAGAAGAGGTCAATAGCGGGGGGAGGTACGTCCTGACTTTC.

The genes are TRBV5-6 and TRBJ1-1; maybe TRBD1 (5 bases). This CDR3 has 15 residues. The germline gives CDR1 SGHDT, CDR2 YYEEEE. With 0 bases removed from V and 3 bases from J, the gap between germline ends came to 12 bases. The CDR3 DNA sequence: TGTGCCAGCAGCTTGGCGGACAAGCCCTACACTGAAGCTTTCTTT. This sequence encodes CASSLADKPYTEAFF.

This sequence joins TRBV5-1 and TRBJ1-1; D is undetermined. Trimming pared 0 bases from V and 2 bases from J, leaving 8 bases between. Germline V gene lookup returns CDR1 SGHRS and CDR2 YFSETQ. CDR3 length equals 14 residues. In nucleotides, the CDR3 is TGCGCCAGCAGCTTGGGAGAATCAAACACTGAAGCTTTCTTT. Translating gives CASSLGESNTEAFF.

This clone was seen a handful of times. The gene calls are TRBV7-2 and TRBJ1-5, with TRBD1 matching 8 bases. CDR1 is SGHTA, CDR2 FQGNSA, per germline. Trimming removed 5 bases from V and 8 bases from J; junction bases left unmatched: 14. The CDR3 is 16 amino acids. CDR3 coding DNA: TGTGCCAGCAGCCCGAACTCCGCCGGGACAGGAGAGCCCCAGCATTTT. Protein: CASSPNSAGTGEPQHF. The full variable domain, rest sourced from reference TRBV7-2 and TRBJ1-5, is GAGVSQSPSNKVTEKGKDVELRCDPISGHTALYWYRQSLGQGLEFLIYFQGNSAPDKSGLPSDRFSAERTGGSVSTLTIQRTQQEDSAVYLCASSPNSAGTGEPQHFGDGTRLSIL.

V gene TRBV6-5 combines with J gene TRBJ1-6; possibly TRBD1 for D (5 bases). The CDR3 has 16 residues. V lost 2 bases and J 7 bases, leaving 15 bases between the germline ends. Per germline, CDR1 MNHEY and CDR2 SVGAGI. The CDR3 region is CASSYATPGFNSPLHF. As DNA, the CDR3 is TGTGCCAGCAGTTACGCCACTCCAGGGTTCAATTCACCCCTCCACTTT.

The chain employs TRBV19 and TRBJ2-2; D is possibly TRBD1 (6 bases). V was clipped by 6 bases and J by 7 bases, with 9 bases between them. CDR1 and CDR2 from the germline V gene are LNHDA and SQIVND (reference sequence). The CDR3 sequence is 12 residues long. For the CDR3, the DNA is TGTGCCAGTAGCACAGGGCACGGGGAGCTGTTTTTT. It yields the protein CASSTGHGELFF.

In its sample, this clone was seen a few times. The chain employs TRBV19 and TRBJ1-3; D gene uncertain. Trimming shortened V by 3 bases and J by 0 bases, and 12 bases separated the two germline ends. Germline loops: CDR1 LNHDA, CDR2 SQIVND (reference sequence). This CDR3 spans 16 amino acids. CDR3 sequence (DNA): TGTGCCAGTAGTATCCCTCCAGGCCTCTCTGGAAACACCATATATTTT. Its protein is CASSIPPGLSGNTIYF.